What follows are 21 T cell receptor beta chains derived from one specimen sequenced in a study of blood T cell repertoires in COVID-19. Sequenced by immunoSEQ multiplex PCR; TCRdb stores in-frame clones only, minus some. The sample yields about 170,000 clones, around 80% seen once. Sequences were obtained from peripheral blood. These receptors came from a woman between 65 and 79 years old who had recovered from COVID-19.

V usage is TRBV4-1 and J usage is TRBJ2-5, with D unresolved. The CDR3 spans 14 residues. Looked up from germline, CDR1 is MGHRA and CDR2 is YSYEKL. Trimming took 1 base from V and 1 from J, leaving 7 bases between them. The CDR3 loop is CASSQVSLQETQYF. CDR3 nucleotide sequence: TGCGCCAGCAGCCAAGTATCACTCCAAGAGACCCAGTACTTC.

V usage is TRBV7-9 and J usage is TRBJ2-2; 9 nucleotides match TRBD2. With 5 bases clipped from V and 4 bases from J, the junction kept 11 bases outside the gene matches. Germline CDR1 is SEHNR and CDR2 is FQNEAQ (reference sequence). The length of the CDR3 is 17 residues. This chain's CDR3 is CASSPLTAGGGTGELFF. The CDR3 DNA reads TGTGCCAGCAGCCCCCTAACAGCGGGAGGAGGCACCGGGGAGCTGTTTTTT.

The genes are TRBV3-1 (or the pseudogene TRBV3-2) and TRBJ2-7, with D perhaps matching TRBD1 (7 bases). CDR3 length: 16 amino acids. V was trimmed by 5 bases and J by 4 bases, leaving 21 bases between them. Germline loops: CDR1 LGHDT, CDR2 YNNKEL (reference sequence). CDR3 sequence reads: CASSIRVAGGRYEQYF. CDR3 coding DNA: TGTGCCAGCAGCATAAGGGTGGCAGGGGGGCGGTACGAGCAGTACTTC.

The CDR3 sequence: CASRGAGGLSYEQYF. The CDR3 DNA sequence: TGTGCCAGCAGGGGAGCGGGAGGCCTCTCCTACGAGCAGTACTTC. The chain uses TRBV28 and TRBJ2-7; 9 bases align to TRBD2. Germline values: CDR1 MDHEN, CDR2 SYDVKM. V shed 6 bases, J shed 0 bases, and the junction held 6 bases outside the gene matches. The CDR3 contains 15 residues.

The chain employs TRBV12-3 or TRBV12-4 and TRBJ1-5, with D unresolved. Trimming removed 6 bases from V and 15 bases from J, with 21 bases in between. There are 13 residues in the CDR3. This CDR3 is CASSPTYSHVGHF. The CDR3 coding sequence is TGTGCCAGCAGCCCCACTTACTCGCACGTCGGGCATTTT.

A few counts support this clone. The chain is built from TRBV12-3 or TRBV12-4 and TRBJ1-2; D remains unclear. V was pared by 8 bases and J by 2 bases, with 9 bases between. This CDR3 has 12 amino acids. The CDR3 nucleotides read TGTGCCAGCGCGGCCCACAACTATGGCTACACCTTC. Encoded protein: CASAAHNYGYTF.

The chain links TRBV28 to TRBJ2-7; 9 bases line up with TRBD2. Germline V gives CDR1 MDHEN, CDR2 SYDVKM. The trim removed 6 bases at V and 6 bases at J, leaving 9 bases unmatched. The CDR3 contains 14 residues. DNA of the CDR3: TGTGCCAGCAGCGGCGGGAGGGCCGGGGGCGAGCAGTACTTC. Translation: CASSGGRAGGEQYF. The full variable domain, its missing parts supplied by reference TRBV28 and TRBJ2-7, is DVKVTQSSRYLVKRTGEKVFLECVQDMDHENMFWYRQDPGLGLRLIYFSYDVKMKEKGDIPEGYSVSREKKERFSLILESASTNQTSMYLCASSGGRAGGEQYFGPGTRLTVT.

V gene TRBV5-5 combines with J gene TRBJ1-6; 7 bases match TRBD1. Germline values: CDR1 SGHKS, CDR2 YYEKEE (reference sequence). This CDR3 is 16 amino acids long. V was pared by 4 bases and J by 4 bases, with 8 bases of the junction left unmatched. CDR3 protein: CASSPGQNRYNSPLHF. The CDR3 DNA reads TGTGCCAGCAGCCCGGGACAGAACAGATATAATTCACCCCTCCACTTT.

V and J are TRBV5-4 and TRBJ2-5, with D uncertain. V lost 0 bases to trimming and J lost 2 bases, with 8 bases between them. The CDR3 is 14 residues long. From germline, CDR1 is SGHNT and CDR2 YYREEE (reference sequence). CDR3 amino acids: CASSLGSGQETQYF. CDR3 DNA sequence: TGTGCCAGCAGCTTGGGGAGTGGGCAAGAGACCCAGTACTTC.

The rearrangement uses TRBV19 and TRBJ2-7; TRBD1 aligns across 11 bases. Trimming cost V 10 bases and J 6 bases; bases outside gene matches: 8. Germline-derived CDR1 and CDR2 are LNHDA and SQIVND (reference sequence). The CDR3 extends over 13 amino acids. CDR3 region: CATGLDRGLEQYF. The CDR3 nucleotides read TGTGCCACCGGCCTGGACAGGGGGCTCGAGCAGTACTTC.

This clone was recorded only once. DNA for the CDR3: TGTGCCAGTAGTCTAACAGGACTAGGAGAGACCCAGTACTTC. It codes for CASSLTGLGETQYF. V is TRBV19 and J is TRBJ2-5, with 7 positions matching TRBD2. The junction had 7 bases not matched to a gene; V was cut back by 5 bases and J by 4 bases. This CDR3 is built from 14 residues. Per the germline V gene, CDR1 is LNHDA and CDR2 is SQIVND (reference sequence).

This chain connects TRBV5-1 to TRBJ2-1; tentative D call: TRBD2 (6 bases). Germline V lookup: CDR1 SGHRS, CDR2 YFSETQ. V lost 0 bases and J 3 bases, leaving 16 bases between the germline ends. CDR3 length: 17 residues. The CDR3 nucleotides are TGCGCCAGCAGCTTGGGGGCTATATCGGGGGACTACAATGAGCAGTTCTTC. This gives the protein CASSLGAISGDYNEQFF.

The chain combines TRBV6-5 with TRBJ2-7; 8 bases fit TRBD1. V gave up 2 bases and J gave up 2 bases; unmatched junction bases: 5. This CDR3 is 15 amino acids long. Germline loops: CDR1 MNHEY, CDR2 SVGAGI. CDR3 sequence (DNA): TGTGCCAGCAGTTACCCGGACAGGGCCCCCTACGAGCAGTACTTC. It is translated as CASSYPDRAPYEQYF.

V gene TRBV19 combines with J gene TRBJ2-5; 7 bases match TRBD1. The CDR3 extends over 14 amino acids. The germline V gene encodes CDR1 LNHDA and CDR2 SQIVND (reference sequence). V gave up 4 bases and J gave up 5 bases; unmatched junction bases: 7. CDR3: CASSTGQVLETQYF. In DNA form, the CDR3 reads TGTGCCAGTAGTACCGGACAGGTTTTGGAGACCCAGTACTTC.

This chain links TRBV21-1 with TRBJ1-2. TRBV21-1 is flagged as a pseudogene. The CDR3 sequence is 15 residues long. CDR3 bases: TGTGCCAGCAGCAAAGTCGAAAGCCTTAACTATGGCTACACCTTC. Amino acids: CASSKVESLNYGYTF.

The J gene is TRBJ2-1, the V gene TRBV9, with D possibly matching TRBD2 (5 bases). CDR1 is SGDLS, CDR2 YYNGEE, per germline. There are 17 residues in the CDR3. V lost 4 bases, J lost 0 bases, and 17 bases lay in between. The CDR3, as DNA: TGTGCCAGCAGCCCCCGCCCCACTAGTGACTCCTACAATGAGCAGTTCTTC. Residues: CASSPRPTSDSYNEQFF.

V and J are TRBV7-2 and TRBJ2-3; 8 bases match TRBD2. CDR1 SGHTA and CDR2 FQGNSA come from the germline V gene. The CDR3 sequence is 14 residues long. The V gene end was trimmed by 5 bases and the J gene end by 4 bases; junction bases not matched to a gene: 5. CDR3 sequence reads: CASSPGGGADTQYF. CDR3 DNA: TGTGCCAGCAGCCCGGGGGGGGGCGCAGATACGCAGTATTTT.

The CDR3 DNA reads TGTGCCTGGAGTGCGCTCCAAGCGGGTGAGCAGTTCTTC. Protein: CAWSALQAGEQFF. This chain links TRBV30 with TRBJ2-1; weak D call: TRBD2 (6 bases). The CDR3 has 13 residues. CDR1 and CDR2 (germline): GTSNPN, SVGIG (reference sequence). V lost 1 base and J 9 bases, leaving 13 bases between the germline ends.

The V call is TRBV4-1, the J call TRBJ1-2; 11 nucleotides agree with TRBD1. CDR3 size: 17 residues. CDR1 and CDR2 from the germline V gene are MGHRA and YSYEKL. Trimming removed 4 bases from V and 7 bases from J; junction bases left unmatched: 14. The CDR3 DNA sequence: TGCGCCAGCAGCCTCCCAGATGTAGGGACAGGGGGTAGTGGCTACACCTTC. It specifies CASSLPDVGTGGSGYTF.

This rearrangement joins TRBV18 to TRBJ1-2; D uncertain. The CDR3 is 13 amino acids. The V gene's germline CDR1 is KGHSH and CDR2 LQKENI. V was cut by 1 base and J by 8 bases, with 11 bases left in between. The CDR3 loop reads CASSPRAGLGYTF. In DNA form, the CDR3 reads TGTGCCAGCTCACCACGAGCGGGGTTGGGCTACACCTTC.

The genes are TRBV18 and TRBJ1-6, with no clear D. V gave up 5 bases and J gave up 5 bases, with 4 bases separating them. This CDR3 has 12 amino acids. Germline values: CDR1 KGHSH, CDR2 LQKENI. The CDR3 region has the DNA TGTGCCAGCTCAGGAGATAATTCACCCCTCCACTTT. Its translation: CASSGDNSPLHF.